This entry lists 27 T cell receptor beta chains sequenced from one sample in a study of beta chain features in type 1 diabetes. cDNA synthesis used the whole RNA isolate, giving expressed TCRB sequences. TCRdb's table, derived via immunoSEQ multiplex PCR, lists solely in-frame clones and lacks some. The sample lists about 220,000 clones; approximately 10% were seen once. The sample was central memory CD4+ T cells from blood. The receptor source for this set is a young man in good health.

This chain uses TRBV7-9 with TRBJ2-1; 8 bases agree with TRBD2. Germline-derived CDR1 and CDR2 are SEHNR and FQNEAQ (reference sequence). V lost 5 bases, J lost 12 bases, and 9 bases stayed unmatched. This CDR3 comprises 13 residues. This CDR3 reads CASSQEAGDVQFF. CDR3 in DNA: TGTGCCAGCAGCCAAGAAGCGGGGGACGTGCAGTTCTTC.

Only a few counts were recorded for this clone. The sample contains more than one DNA sequence encoding this CDR3. The gene calls are TRBV30 and TRBJ1-5, with no clear D. V lost 0 bases and J 0 bases, leaving 3 bases between the germline ends. Per germline, CDR1 GTSNPN and CDR2 SVGIG (reference sequence). The CDR3 runs to 13 residues. The CDR3 loop is CAWSVDSNQPQHF. The CDR3 bases are TGTGCCTGGAGTGTCGATAGCAATCAGCCCCAGCATTTT.

This clone was observed at least ten times. Other DNA sequences in this specimen translate into the identical CDR3. This chain uses TRBV7-9 with TRBJ2-1, with TRBD2 matching over 8 bases. The CDR3 contains 16 residues. V was clipped by 3 bases and J by 4 bases; unmatched bases: 8. Germline V gene lookup returns CDR1 SEHNR and CDR2 FQNEAQ (reference sequence). CDR3 sequence reads: CASSLWLAGEYNEQFF. CDR3 in DNA: TGTGCCAGCAGCTTGTGGCTAGCGGGTGAATACAATGAGCAGTTCTTC.

The chain carries TRBV11-1 and TRBJ1-5; D not resolved. This CDR3 has 13 amino acids. Germline V gives CDR1 SGHAT, CDR2 FQDESV (reference sequence). The V end lost 1 base, the J end lost 2 bases, and 3 bases lay between the germline ends. The CDR3 is CASSLDRNQPQHF. The CDR3 nucleotides read TGTGCCAGCAGCTTAGACCGCAATCAGCCCCAGCATTTT. The variable domain in full, completed from reference TRBV11-1 and TRBJ1-5, reads EAEVAQSPRYKITEKSQAVAFWCDPISGHATLYWYRQILGQGPELLVQFQDESVVDDSQLPKDRFSAERLKGVDSTLKIQPAELGDSAMYLCASSLDRNQPQHFGDGTRLSIL.

This clone was observed a few times. This chain joins TRBV30 and TRBJ2-1, with TRBD1 as a possible D gene (6 bases). The CDR3 consists of 17 residues. CDR1 GTSNPN and CDR2 SVGIG come from the germline V gene (reference sequence). The V end lost 1 base, the J end lost 4 bases, and 20 bases lay between the germline ends. The CDR3 coding sequence is TGTGCCTGGAGTGGTGGACCCCACAGGGCGGTTTACAATGAGCAGTTCTTC. Amino acids: CAWSGGPHRAVYNEQFF.

This chain's CDR3 is CASSQDPGQGGSWTF. DNA of the CDR3: TGCGCCAGCAGCCAAGATCCGGGACAGGGCGGAAGCTGGACCTTC. This sequence joins TRBV4-1 and TRBJ1-2; 9 bases are a match to TRBD1. The V segment lost 0 bases and the J segment 14 bases; nucleotides outside the gene matches: 13. The CDR3 spans 15 residues. Germline values: CDR1 MGHRA, CDR2 YSYEKL.

This clone has a count of ten or more. The chain is built from TRBV7-3 and TRBJ2-1, with TRBD2 matching 9 bases. With V trimmed by 2 bases and J by 7 bases, 9 bases remained unmatched. Per the germline V gene, CDR1 is SGHTA and CDR2 is FQGTGA. The CDR3 contains 16 residues. The CDR3 sequence: CASSLLGLANSNEQFF. The CDR3 DNA reads TGTGCCAGCAGCTTACTAGGACTAGCGAACTCAAATGAGCAGTTCTTC. Filled out from reference TRBV7-3 and TRBJ2-1, the complete variable domain reads GAGVSQTPSNKVTEKGKYVELRCDPISGHTALYWYRQSLGQGPEFLIYFQGTGAADDSGLPNDRFFAVRPEGSVSTLKIQRTERGDSAVYLCASSLLGLANSNEQFFGPGTRLTVL.

The chain employs TRBV6-6 and TRBJ2-1, with 11 bases identical to TRBD2. Per the germline V gene, CDR1 is MNHNY and CDR2 is SVGAGI (reference sequence). The CDR3 totals 15 residues. With V trimmed by 5 bases and J by 7 bases, 7 bases remained unmatched. The CDR3 DNA follows: TGTGCCAGCAGTGACGTAGCGGGAGGGGGTAATGAGCAGTTCTTC. Translation gives CASSDVAGGGNEQFF.

The chain couples TRBV28 to TRBJ2-7; tentative D call: TRBD2 (5 bases). CDR3 length equals 12 residues. V was shortened by 1 base and J by 5 bases, with 6 bases between the two germline ends. Germline loops: CDR1 MDHEN, CDR2 SYDVKM. CDR3: CASSLFGNEQYF. The CDR3 DNA reads as TGTGCCAGCAGTTTATTCGGGAACGAGCAGTACTTC. Combining the CDR3 with reference TRBV28 and TRBJ2-7 gives the whole variable domain DVKVTQSSRYLVKRTGEKVFLECVQDMDHENMFWYRQDPGLGLRLIYFSYDVKMKEKGDIPEGYSVSREKKERFSLILESASTNQTSMYLCASSLFGNEQYFGPGTRLTVT.

At least ten counts were recorded for this clone. Other DNA variants within this sample encode the same CDR3. The chain joins TRBV29-1 to TRBJ2-1; TRBD2 aligns across 14 bases. The trim removed 6 bases at V and 0 bases at J, leaving 7 bases unmatched. The CDR3 contains 17 residues. Germline V gene sequence: CDR1 SQVTM, CDR2 ANQGSEA. The CDR3 region has the DNA TGCAGCGTCCCCCGGACTAGCGGGAGGAGCTCCTACAATGAGCAGTTCTTC. It yields the protein CSVPRTSGRSSYNEQFF.

This clone was seen repeatedly, ten times or more. This rearrangement joins TRBV9 to TRBJ2-1; D uncertain. Germline CDR1 SGDLS, CDR2 YYNGEE. V was shortened by 0 bases and J by 3 bases, with 7 bases between the two germline ends. The CDR3 loop spans 14 amino acids. CDR3 nucleotide sequence: TGTGCCAGCAGCGTAGAGCCTAACTACAATGAGCAGTTCTTC. This codes for CASSVEPNYNEQFF.

This chain connects TRBV7-6 to TRBJ1-3, with 7 positions matching TRBD1. J lost 0 bases, V lost 5 bases, and 4 bases had no gene match. The germline V gene has CDR1 SGHVS and CDR2 FNYEAQ. This CDR3 contains 15 residues. The CDR3 DNA reads as TGTGCCAGCAGCGCCTCAGGGGGCTCTGGAAACACCATATATTTT. Amino acid sequence: CASSASGGSGNTIYF.

This chain connects TRBV29-1 to TRBJ1-2; D is possibly TRBD1 (5 bases). CDR1 and CDR2 (germline): SQVTM, ANQGSEA. V lost 3 bases, J lost 4 bases, and 15 bases lay in between. The CDR3 consists of 14 residues. The CDR3: CSVETRGRTYGYTF. The CDR3, as DNA: TGCAGCGTTGAGACAAGGGGACGGACCTATGGCTACACCTTC.

The rearrangement links TRBV18 to TRBJ2-3, with TRBD1 identical over 8 bases. With V trimmed by 5 bases and J by 6 bases, 7 bases remained unmatched. Per germline, CDR1 KGHSH and CDR2 LQKENI. The CDR3 has 14 residues. In DNA, the CDR3 is TGTGCCAGCTCAGGAAGGACAGGGCTCGATACGCAGTATTTT. Protein: CASSGRTGLDTQYF. The full variable domain, its missing parts supplied by reference TRBV18 and TRBJ2-3, is NAGVMQNPRHLVRRRGQEARLRCSPMKGHSHVYWYRQLPEEGLKFMVYLQKENIIDESGMPKERFSAEFPKEGPSILRIQQVVRGDSAAYFCASSGRTGLDTQYFGPGTRLTVL.

The chain uses TRBV5-1 and TRBJ2-7; D might be TRBD1 or TRBD2, each matching 5 bases. Germline V CDR1 and CDR2: SGHRS, YFSETQ. Deletions cut 5 bases from V and 7 bases from J, with 19 bases between. This CDR3 has 14 residues. CDR3: CASSWDLAMGEQYF. The DNA of the CDR3 is TGCGCCAGCAGTTGGGACCTAGCCATGGGGGAGCAGTACTTC.

The chain couples TRBV19 to TRBJ2-7; D is tentatively TRBD1 or TRBD2 (5 bases each). The V gene lost 4 bases and the J gene lost 1 base, with 14 bases spanning the gap. The germline V gene encodes CDR1 LNHDA and CDR2 SQIVND (reference sequence). The CDR3 sequence is 15 residues long. The CDR3 sequence is CASSTVRDGSYEQYF. In nucleotides, the CDR3 is TGTGCCAGTAGTACCGTCCGGGACGGGTCCTACGAGCAGTACTTC.

This clone was found once. V usage is TRBV6-6 and J usage is TRBJ1-2; D perhaps matches TRBD1 (6 bases). The V end was cut by 10 bases, the J end by 5 bases, with 20 bases between. From germline, CDR1 is MNHNY and CDR2 SVGAGI (reference sequence). The CDR3 has 14 residues. This CDR3 is CATGMRTALYGYTF. The CDR3 DNA is TGTGCCACCGGAATGCGGACAGCTCTATATGGCTACACCTTC.

J is TRBJ2-1 and V is TRBV19; 8 bases align to TRBD1. This CDR3 has 15 amino acids. Trimming cost V 1 base and J 5 bases; bases outside gene matches: 4. Germline V gives CDR1 LNHDA, CDR2 SQIVND (reference sequence). The CDR3 sequence: CASSIGTGLHNEQFF. The DNA for the CDR3 is TGTGCCAGTAGTATAGGGACAGGGCTACACAATGAGCAGTTCTTC. Drawing the rest from reference TRBV19 and TRBJ2-1, the complete variable domain is DGGITQSPKYLFRKEGQNVTLSCEQNLNHDAMYWYRQDPGQGLRLIYYSQIVNDFQKGDIAEGYSVSREKKESFPLTVTSAQKNPTAFYLCASSIGTGLHNEQFFGPGTRLTVL.

This clone has just a few counts. The chain joins TRBV15 to TRBJ1-1, with 7 bases aligning to TRBD1. The CDR3 length is 13 residues. Trimming removed 2 bases from V and 4 bases from J; junction bases left unmatched: 1. Germline CDR1 and CDR2: LNHNV and YYDKDF (reference sequence). CDR3 protein: CATSRQGGTEAFF. The CDR3 DNA sequence: TGTGCCACCAGCAGACAGGGGGGCACTGAAGCTTTCTTT.

This clone has a single count. The V and J genes are TRBV18 and TRBJ2-5; a weak D match, TRBD2 (6 bases). The CDR3 covers 15 residues. V lost 4 bases to trimming and J lost 0 bases, with 12 bases between them. CDR1 is KGHSH, CDR2 LQKENI, per germline. CDR3 in DNA: TGTGCCAGCTCACTAGCCGGGGGATACCAAGAGACCCAGTACTTC. Encoded protein: CASSLAGGYQETQYF.

This chain joins TRBV28 and TRBJ2-3; TRBD2 matches 9 bases. CDR1 and CDR2 (germline): MDHEN, SYDVKM. The CDR3 length is 13 residues. V lost 8 bases to trimming and J lost 7 bases; unmatched junction nucleotides: 7. CDR3 in amino acids: CASLAGKGHTQYF. DNA of the CDR3: TGTGCCAGCCTAGCGGGAAAGGGACATACGCAGTATTTT.

The chain is built from TRBV15 and TRBJ1-2; TRBD1 matches at 8 bases. Germline V gene lookup returns CDR1 LNHNV and CDR2 YYDKDF (reference sequence). V was clipped by 2 bases and J by 5 bases; unmatched bases: 13. There are 17 residues in the CDR3. CDR3 sequence: CATSRLGQGKSWYGYTF. CDR3 nucleotide sequence: TGTGCCACCAGCAGATTAGGACAGGGAAAGAGTTGGTATGGCTACACCTTC. Variable domain in full (rest from reference TRBV15 and TRBJ1-2): DAMVIQNPRYQVTQFGKPVTLSCSQTLNHNVMYWYQQKSSQAPKLLFHYYDKDFNNEADTPDNFQSRRPNTSFCFLDIRSPGLGDTAMYLCATSRLGQGKSWYGYTFGSGTRLTVV.

This clone has a handful of counts. The gene calls are TRBV30 and TRBJ1-1; 8 nucleotides match TRBD1. V trimming: 3 bases; J trimming: 9 bases; junction bases outside the gene matches: 6. CDR3 size: 12 residues. In germline, CDR1 is GTSNPN, CDR2 SVGIG (reference sequence). The CDR3 region has the DNA TGTGCCTGGAGGACCGGACAGGGAAAAGCTTTCTTT. Amino acid sequence: CAWRTGQGKAFF.

This clone was seen more than once but under ten times. This sequence joins TRBV7-9 and TRBJ2-7; D gene unclear. The CDR3 has 15 amino acids. The V end lost 0 bases, the J end lost 3 bases, and 12 bases lay between the germline ends. The germline CDR1 and CDR2 sequences are SEHNR and FQNEAQ (reference sequence). CDR3 in amino acids: CASSLAMAAVYEQYF. As DNA, the CDR3 is TGTGCCAGCAGCTTAGCGATGGCTGCTGTCTACGAGCAGTACTTC.

This clone was picked up a small number of times. V usage is TRBV9 and J usage is TRBJ1-2; 7 bases are shared with TRBD1. Germline values: CDR1 SGDLS, CDR2 YYNGEE. The CDR3 has 14 amino acids. The trim removed 4 bases at V and 2 bases at J, leaving 5 bases unmatched. CDR3 DNA sequence: TGTGCCAGCAGCCCGCAGACAGGGAACTATGGCTACACCTTC. This encodes CASSPQTGNYGYTF.

This clone has only a few counts. V is TRBV4-1 and J is TRBJ2-3; D is undetermined. The germline V gene has CDR1 MGHRA and CDR2 YSYEKL. Deletions cut 1 base from V and 0 bases from J, with 8 bases between. The CDR3 totals 15 residues. The CDR3 sequence: CASSQGLPSTDTQYF. CDR3 nucleotides: TGCGCCAGCAGCCAAGGGCTCCCTAGCACAGATACGCAGTATTTT.

This clone was seen more than once but under ten times. This rearrangement joins TRBV18 to TRBJ2-1; 10 bases are shared with TRBD1. With 2 bases clipped from V and 15 bases from J, the junction kept 7 bases outside the gene matches. Germline V gives CDR1 KGHSH, CDR2 LQKENI. This CDR3 region has 13 residues. CDR3 DNA sequence: TGTGCCAGCTCACCATCTAATGACAGGGGGCTGTTCTTC. Its translation is CASSPSNDRGLFF. The full variable domain, with the rest looked up from reference TRBV18 and TRBJ2-1, is NAGVMQNPRHLVRRRGQEARLRCSPMKGHSHVYWYRQLPEEGLKFMVYLQKENIIDESGMPKERFSAEFPKEGPSILRIQQVVRGDSAAYFCASSPSNDRGLFFGPGTRLTVL.